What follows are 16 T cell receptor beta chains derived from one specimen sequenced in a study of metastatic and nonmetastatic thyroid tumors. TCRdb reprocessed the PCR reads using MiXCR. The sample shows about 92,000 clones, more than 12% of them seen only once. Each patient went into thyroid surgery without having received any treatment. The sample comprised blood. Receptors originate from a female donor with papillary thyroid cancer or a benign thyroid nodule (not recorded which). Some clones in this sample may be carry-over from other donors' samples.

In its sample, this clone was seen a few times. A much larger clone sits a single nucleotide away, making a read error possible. CDR3 protein: CATSDRQWITDTQYF. CDR3 nucleotides: TGTGCCACCAGTGACCGACAGTGGATAACAGATACGCAGTATTTT. V is TRBV24-1 and J is TRBJ2-3; weak D call: TRBD1 (5 bases). Trimming stripped 4 bases from V and 3 bases from J, with 13 bases between. There are 15 residues in the CDR3. Germline V gene sequence: CDR1 KGHDR, CDR2 SFDVKD.

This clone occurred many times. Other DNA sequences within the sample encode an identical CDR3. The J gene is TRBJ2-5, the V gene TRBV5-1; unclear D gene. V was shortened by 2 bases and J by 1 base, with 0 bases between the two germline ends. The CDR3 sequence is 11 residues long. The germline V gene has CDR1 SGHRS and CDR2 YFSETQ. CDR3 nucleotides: TGCGCCAGCAGCTTCCAAGAGACCCAGTACTTC. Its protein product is CASSFQETQYF. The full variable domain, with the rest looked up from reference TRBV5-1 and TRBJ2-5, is KAGVTQTPRYLIKTRGQQVTLSCSPISGHRSVSWYQQTPGQGLQFLFEYFSETQRNKGNFPGRFSGRQFSNSRSEMNVSTLELGDSALYLCASSFQETQYFGPGTRLLVL.

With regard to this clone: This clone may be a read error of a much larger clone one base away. CDR3 sequence (DNA): TGTGCCAGCAGTCAAGGGGACACTGAAGCTTTCTTT. As protein: CASSQGDTEAFF. The chain joins TRBV5-6 to TRBJ1-1, with a tentative D call TRBD1 (5 bases). CDR1 is SGHDT and CDR2 is YYEEEE in the germline V gene. This CDR3 is 12 amino acids long. V gave up 5 bases and J gave up 3 bases, with 8 bases separating them. Looking up the rest from reference TRBV5-6 and TRBJ1-1 gives the full variable domain: DAGVTQSPTHLIKTRGQQVTLRCSPKSGHDTVSWYQQALGQGPQFIFQYYEEEERQRGNFPDRFSGHQFPNYSSELNVNALLLGDSALYLCASSQGDTEAFFGQGTRLTVV.

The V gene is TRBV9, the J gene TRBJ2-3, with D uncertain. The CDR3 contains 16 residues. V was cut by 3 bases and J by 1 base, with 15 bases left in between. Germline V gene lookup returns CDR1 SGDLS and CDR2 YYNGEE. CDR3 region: CASSGGRADRTDTQYF. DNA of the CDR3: TGTGCCAGCAGCGGAGGTCGGGCGGACCGCACAGATACGCAGTATTTT.

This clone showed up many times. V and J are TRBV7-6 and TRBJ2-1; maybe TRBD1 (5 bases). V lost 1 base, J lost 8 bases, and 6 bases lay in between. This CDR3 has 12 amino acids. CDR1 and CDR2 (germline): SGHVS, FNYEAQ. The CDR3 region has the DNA TGTGCCAGCAGCTTAGGGGGCCATGAGCAGTTCTTC. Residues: CASSLGGHEQFF.

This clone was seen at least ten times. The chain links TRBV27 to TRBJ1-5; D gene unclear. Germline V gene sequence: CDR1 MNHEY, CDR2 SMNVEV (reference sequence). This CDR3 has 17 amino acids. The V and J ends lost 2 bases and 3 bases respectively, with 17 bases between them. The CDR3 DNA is TGTGCCAGCAGTTTAGGAGCAGGCTCCCCAAACAATCAGCCCCAGCATTTT. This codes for CASSLGAGSPNNQPQHF.

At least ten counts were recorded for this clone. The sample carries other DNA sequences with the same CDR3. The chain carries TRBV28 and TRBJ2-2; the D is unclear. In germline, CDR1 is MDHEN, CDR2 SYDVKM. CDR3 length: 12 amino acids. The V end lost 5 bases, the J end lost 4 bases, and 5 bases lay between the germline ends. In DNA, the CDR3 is TGTGCCAGCAGTATTATCACCGGGGAGCTGTTTTTT. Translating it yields CASSIITGELFF.

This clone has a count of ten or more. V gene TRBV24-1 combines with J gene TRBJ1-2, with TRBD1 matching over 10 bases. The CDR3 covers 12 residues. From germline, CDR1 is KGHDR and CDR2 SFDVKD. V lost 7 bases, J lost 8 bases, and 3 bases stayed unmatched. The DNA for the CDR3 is TGTGCCACCAGAGGACAGGGGGAGGGCTACACCTTC. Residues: CATRGQGEGYTF.

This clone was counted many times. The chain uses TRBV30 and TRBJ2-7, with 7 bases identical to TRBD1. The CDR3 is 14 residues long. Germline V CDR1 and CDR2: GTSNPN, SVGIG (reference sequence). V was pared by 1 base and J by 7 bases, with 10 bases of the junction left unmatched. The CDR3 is CAWSETGSWLEQYF. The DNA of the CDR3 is TGTGCCTGGAGTGAGACAGGGTCTTGGCTGGAGCAGTACTTC.

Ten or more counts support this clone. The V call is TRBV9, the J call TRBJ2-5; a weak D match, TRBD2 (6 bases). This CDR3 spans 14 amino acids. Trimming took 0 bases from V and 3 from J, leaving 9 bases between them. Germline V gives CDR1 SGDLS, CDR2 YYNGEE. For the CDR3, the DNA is TGTGCCAGCAGCGTAGTTGGGGGGAAAGAGACCCAGTACTTC. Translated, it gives CASSVVGGKETQYF. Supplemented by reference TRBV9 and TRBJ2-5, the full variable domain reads DSGVTQTPKHLITATGQRVTLRCSPRSGDLSVYWYQQSLDQGLQFLIQYYNGEERAKGNILERFSAQQFPDLHSELNLSSLELGDSALYFCASSVVGGKETQYFGPGTRLLVL.

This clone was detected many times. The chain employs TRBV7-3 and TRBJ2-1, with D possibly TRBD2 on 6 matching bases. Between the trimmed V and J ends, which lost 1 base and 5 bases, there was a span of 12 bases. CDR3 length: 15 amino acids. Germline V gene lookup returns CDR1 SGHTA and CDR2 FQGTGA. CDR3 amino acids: CASSLKGLYNNEQFF. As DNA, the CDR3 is TGTGCCAGCAGCTTAAAGGGACTTTACAACAATGAGCAGTTCTTC. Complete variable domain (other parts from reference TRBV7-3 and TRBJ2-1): GAGVSQTPSNKVTEKGKYVELRCDPISGHTALYWYRQSLGQGPEFLIYFQGTGAADDSGLPNDRFFAVRPEGSVSTLKIQRTERGDSAVYLCASSLKGLYNNEQFFGPGTRLTVL.

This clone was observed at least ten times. In DNA, the CDR3 is TGTGCCAGCAGTCCGGACCGCTACAATGAGCAGTTCTTC. Its translation: CASSPDRYNEQFF. The chain employs TRBV6-2 or TRBV6-3 and TRBJ2-1; D ambiguous. In germline, CDR1 is MNHEY, CDR2 SVGEGT. The CDR3 length is 13 residues. V dropped 5 bases and J dropped 3 bases, with 8 bases sitting between them.

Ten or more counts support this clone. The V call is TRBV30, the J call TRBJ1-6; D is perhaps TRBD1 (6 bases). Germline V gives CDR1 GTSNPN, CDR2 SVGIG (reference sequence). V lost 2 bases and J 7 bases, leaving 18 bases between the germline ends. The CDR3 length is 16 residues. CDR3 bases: TGTGCCTGGAGTCACAATCGGGGGGCCCACAATTCACCCCTCCACTTT. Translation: CAWSHNRGAHNSPLHF.

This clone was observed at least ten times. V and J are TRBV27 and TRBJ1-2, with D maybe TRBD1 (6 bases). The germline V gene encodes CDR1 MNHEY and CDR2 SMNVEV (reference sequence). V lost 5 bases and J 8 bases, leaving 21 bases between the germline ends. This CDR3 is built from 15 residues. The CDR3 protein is CASSALQGGLGGYTF. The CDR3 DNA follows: TGTGCCAGCAGTGCCTTACAGGGAGGACTGGGGGGCTACACCTTC.

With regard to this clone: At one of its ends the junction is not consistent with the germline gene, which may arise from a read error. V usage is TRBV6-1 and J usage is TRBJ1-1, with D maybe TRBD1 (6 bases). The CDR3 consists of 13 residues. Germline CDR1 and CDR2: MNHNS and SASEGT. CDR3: CTSSGQNNTEAFF. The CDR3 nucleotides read TGTACCAGCAGCGGACAGAATAACACTGAAGCTTTCTTT.

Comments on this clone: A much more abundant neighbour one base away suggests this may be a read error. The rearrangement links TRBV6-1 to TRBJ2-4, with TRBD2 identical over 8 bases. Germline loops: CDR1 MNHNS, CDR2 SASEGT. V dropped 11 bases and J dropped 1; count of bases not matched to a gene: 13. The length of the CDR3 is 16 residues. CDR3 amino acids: CALGWEAGAAKNIQYF. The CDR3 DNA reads TGTGCCCTCGGTTGGGAAGCGGGGGCCGCCAAAAACATTCAGTACTTC.